The entry below describes one T cell receptor (beta chain). Here immunoSEQ multiplex PCR was the method, and the copy in TCRdb shows in-frame clones only, minus some. The sample has about 180,000 clones; around 88% are singletons. V trimming: 3 bases; J trimming: 10 bases; junction bases outside the gene matches: 6. This CDR3 region has 13 residues. The germline gives CDR1 LNHDA, CDR2 SQIVND (reference sequence). This entry comes from a study of T cell responses to AZD1222 COVID-19 vaccine. This specimen was peripheral blood, taken on day 0 of AZD1222 vaccination. The clonotype originates from an adult in good health. The J gene is TRBJ2-1, the V gene TRBV19; 7 positions match TRBD2. CDR3 nucleotide sequence: TGTGCCAGTAGTATGGGAGGGGTGGGGGAGCAGTTCTTC. Its protein product is CASSMGGVGEQFF.